This TCR beta chain was retrieved from a study of T cell changes during pregnancy in multiple sclerosis. Sequencing used immunoSEQ multiplex PCR; TCRdb keeps in-frame clones, though not all of them. The sample records tens of thousands of clones, roughly nine tenths being singletons. The CDR3 is made up of 15 amino acids. Germline CDR1 and CDR2: SGHTA and FQGNSA. V lost 4 bases, J lost 1 base, and 10 bases lay in between. The clonotype was recovered from a female donor with multiple sclerosis, enrolled in a pregnancy study. The specimen comprised peripheral blood, sampled before pregnancy. V usage is TRBV7-2 and J usage is TRBJ2-2; a weak D match, TRBD1 (6 bases). This chain's CDR3 is CASSWVQGNTGELFF. The CDR3 DNA sequence: TGTGCCAGCAGCTGGGTACAGGGGAACACCGGGGAGCTGTTTTTT.